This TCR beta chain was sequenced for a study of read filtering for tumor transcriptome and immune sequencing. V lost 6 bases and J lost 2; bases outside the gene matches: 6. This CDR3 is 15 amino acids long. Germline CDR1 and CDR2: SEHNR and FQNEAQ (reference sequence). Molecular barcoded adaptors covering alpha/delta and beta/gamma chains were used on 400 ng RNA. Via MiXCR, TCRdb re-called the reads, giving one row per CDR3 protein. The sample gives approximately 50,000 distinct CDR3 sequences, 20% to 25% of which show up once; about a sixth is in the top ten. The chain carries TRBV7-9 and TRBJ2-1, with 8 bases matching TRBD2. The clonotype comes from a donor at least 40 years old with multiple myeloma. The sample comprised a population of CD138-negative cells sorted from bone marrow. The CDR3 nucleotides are TGTGCCAGCAGTCCGAGCGGGAGCACCTACAATGAGCAGTTCTTC. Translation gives CASSPSGSTYNEQFF.